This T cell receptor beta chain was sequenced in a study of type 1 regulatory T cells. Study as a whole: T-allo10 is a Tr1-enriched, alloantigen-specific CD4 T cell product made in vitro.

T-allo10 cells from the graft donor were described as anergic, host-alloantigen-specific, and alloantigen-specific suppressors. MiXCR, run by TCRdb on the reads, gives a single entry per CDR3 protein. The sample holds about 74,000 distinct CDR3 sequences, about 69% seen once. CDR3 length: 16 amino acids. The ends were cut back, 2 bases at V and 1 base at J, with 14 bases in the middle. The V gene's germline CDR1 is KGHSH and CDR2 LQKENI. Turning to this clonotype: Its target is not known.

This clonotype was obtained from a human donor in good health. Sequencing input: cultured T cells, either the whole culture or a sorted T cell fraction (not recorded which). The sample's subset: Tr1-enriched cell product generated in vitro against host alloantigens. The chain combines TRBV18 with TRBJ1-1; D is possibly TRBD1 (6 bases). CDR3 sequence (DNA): TGTGCCAGCTCACCAGTCGGGGGCACTTGGAACACTGAAGCTTTCTTT. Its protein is CASSPVGGTWNTEAFF.